This T cell receptor beta chain originates from a study of shared clonotypes between healthy human individuals. Clones were sequenced by immunoSEQ multiplex PCR, and TCRdb holds only the in-frame ones, with some missing. The table lists more than 2,000,000 clones, roughly 93% of them singletons. The J segment lost 1 base and the V segment lost 4 bases, leaving 12 bases of the junction unmatched. The germline gives CDR1 MGHDK, CDR2 SYGVNS. The CDR3 has 18 residues. Comment on this clone: As yet, its antigen is unknown.

Study observations and caveats: Measured sharing among donors was expected to vary with sequencing depth. Only a few donors were included, so the genetic and exposure-history diversity represented was limited.

Investigators divided CD4+ cells into CD45RA+ naive and CD45RA-negative memory subsets. The TCR comes from a man younger than 35 in good health. Some clones in this sample may be carry-over from other donors' samples. This rearrangement joins TRBV25-1 to TRBJ2-3; 9 bases fit TRBD1. What was sequenced was naive CD4+ T cells from PBMCs. Noted subset: CD45RA+ positively selected. CDR3: CASSASQMDRGGTDTQYF. For the CDR3, the DNA is TGTGCCAGCAGTGCCTCTCAAATGGACAGGGGAGGCACAGATACGCAGTATTTT.